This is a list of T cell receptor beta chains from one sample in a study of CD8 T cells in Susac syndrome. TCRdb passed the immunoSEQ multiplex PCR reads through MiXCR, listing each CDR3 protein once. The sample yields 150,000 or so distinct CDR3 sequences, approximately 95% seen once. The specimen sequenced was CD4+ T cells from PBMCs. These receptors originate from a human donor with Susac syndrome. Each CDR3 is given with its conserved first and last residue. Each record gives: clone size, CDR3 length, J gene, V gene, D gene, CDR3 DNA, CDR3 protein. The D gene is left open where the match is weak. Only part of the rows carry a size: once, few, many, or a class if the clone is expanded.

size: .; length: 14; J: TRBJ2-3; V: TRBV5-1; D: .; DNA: TGCGCCAGCAGCTTATCGAACGCCCCCAGTACGCAGTATTTT; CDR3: CASSLSNAPSTQYF
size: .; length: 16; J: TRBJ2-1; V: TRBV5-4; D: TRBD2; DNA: TGTGCCAGCAGCCCTCCGGGACTAGCGGGAGGAGGGTCTCCGTTCTTC; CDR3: CASSPPGLAGGGSPFF
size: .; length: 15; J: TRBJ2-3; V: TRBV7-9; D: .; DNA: TGTGCCAGCAGCCCCGAAGATAGGGGGTTAGATACGCAGTATTTT; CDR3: CASSPEDRGLDTQYF
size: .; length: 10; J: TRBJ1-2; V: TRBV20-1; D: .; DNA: TGCAGTGCTCGCTTTTATGGCTACACCTTC; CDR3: CSARFYGYTF
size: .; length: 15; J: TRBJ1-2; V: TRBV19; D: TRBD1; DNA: TGTGCCAGTAGTCCCCGACAGGGGGCTAACTATGGCTACACCTTC; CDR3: CASSPRQGANYGYTF
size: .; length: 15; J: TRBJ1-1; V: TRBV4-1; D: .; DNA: TGCGCCAGCAGCCTCGGTGGAGGAAGAGTAAGTGAAGCTTTCTTT; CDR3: CASSLGGGRVSEAFF
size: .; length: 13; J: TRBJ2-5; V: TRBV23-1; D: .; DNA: TGCGCCAGCGCCTCGACAGGACAAGAGACCCAGTACTTC; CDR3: CASASTGQETQYF
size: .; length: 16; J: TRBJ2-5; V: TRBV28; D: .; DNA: TGTGCCAGCAGCCCGACTGGGACCGCCTCCCAAGAGACCCAGTACTTC; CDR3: CASSPTGTASQETQYF
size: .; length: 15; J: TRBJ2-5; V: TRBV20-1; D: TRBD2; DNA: TGCAGTGCTAGGATGGGGACTAGCGGCGAAGAGACCCAGTACTTC; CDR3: CSARMGTSGEETQYF
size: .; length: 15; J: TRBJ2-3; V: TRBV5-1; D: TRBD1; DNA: TGCGCCAGCAGCACAACTAGCAGGGGGCCAGATACGCAGTATTTT; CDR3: CASSTTSRGPDTQYF
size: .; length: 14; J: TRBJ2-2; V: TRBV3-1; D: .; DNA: TGTGCCAGCAGCTTTAACGCGAACACCGGGGAGCTGTTTTTT; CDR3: CASSFNANTGELFF
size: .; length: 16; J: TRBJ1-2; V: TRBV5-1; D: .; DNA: TGCGCCAGCAGCTTGGCCCCCCAGGGGACCGTGGATGGCTACACCTTC; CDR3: CASSLAPQGTVDGYTF
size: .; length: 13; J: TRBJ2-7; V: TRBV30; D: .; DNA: TGTGCCTGGAGTAGGTCGTCAGCCTACGAGCAGTACTTC; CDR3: CAWSRSSAYEQYF
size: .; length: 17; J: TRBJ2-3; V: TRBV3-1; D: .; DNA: TGTGCCAGCAGCCAAGATCCCAGCGGCTCCCGGCCAGATACGCAGTATTTT; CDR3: CASSQDPSGSRPDTQYF
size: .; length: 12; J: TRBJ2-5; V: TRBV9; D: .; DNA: TGTGCCAGCAGCCGGGACGCAGAGACCCAGTACTTC; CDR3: CASSRDAETQYF
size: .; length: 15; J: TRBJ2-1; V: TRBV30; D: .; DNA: TGTGCCTGGAGTGTAGTTGGCCGGGTCGGCAATGAGCAGTTCTTC; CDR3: CAWSVVGRVGNEQFF
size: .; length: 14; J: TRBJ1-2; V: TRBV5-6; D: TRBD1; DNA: TGTGCCAGCAGCAGGGGGGACAGGGACTATGGCTACACCTTC; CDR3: CASSRGDRDYGYTF
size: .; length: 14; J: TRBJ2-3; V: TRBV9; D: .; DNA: TGTGCCAGCAGCAGGGGTTCCACCACAGATACGCAGTATTTT; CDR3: CASSRGSTTDTQYF
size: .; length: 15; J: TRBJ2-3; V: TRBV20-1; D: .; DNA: TGCAGTGCTAGAGGTTACTTGGGGGGCGGGTATACGCAGTATTTT; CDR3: CSARGYLGGGYTQYF
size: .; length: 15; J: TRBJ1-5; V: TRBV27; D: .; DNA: TGTGCCAGCAGCTACAGGGTTGATAGCAATCAGCCCCAGCATTTT; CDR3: CASSYRVDSNQPQHF
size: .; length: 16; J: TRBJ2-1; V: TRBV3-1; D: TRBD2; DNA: TGTGCCAGCAGCCAAGGAGGTAGCGGGAGTGGGAATGAGCAGTTCTTC; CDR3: CASSQGGSGSGNEQFF
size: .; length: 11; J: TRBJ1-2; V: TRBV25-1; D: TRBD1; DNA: TGTGCCAGCGGGACAGGATATGGCTACACCTTC; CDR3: CASGTGYGYTF
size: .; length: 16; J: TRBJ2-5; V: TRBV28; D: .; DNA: TGTGCCAGCAGTTCCTCCTACAAGCGATCTCAAGAGACCCAGTACTTC; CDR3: CASSSSYKRSQETQYF
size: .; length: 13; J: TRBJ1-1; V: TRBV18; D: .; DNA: TGTGCCAGCTCACCATCCAGGGAGACTGAAGCTTTCTTT; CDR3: CASSPSRETEAFF
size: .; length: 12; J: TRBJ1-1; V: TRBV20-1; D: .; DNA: TGCAGTGCTAGAGCGCAGGGCACTGAAGCTTTCTTT; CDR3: CSARAQGTEAFF
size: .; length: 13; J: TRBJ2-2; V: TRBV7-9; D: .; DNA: TGTGCCAGCAGCTTGGCGGACACCGGGGAGCTGTTTTTT; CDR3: CASSLADTGELFF
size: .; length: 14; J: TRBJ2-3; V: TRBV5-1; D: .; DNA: TGCGCCAGCAGCTTAACAGGGGAGGTAGATACGCAGTATTTT; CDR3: CASSLTGEVDTQYF
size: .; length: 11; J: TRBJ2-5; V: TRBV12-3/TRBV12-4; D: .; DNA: TGTGCCAGCAGTACCCAAGAGACCCAGTACTTC; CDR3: CASSTQETQYF
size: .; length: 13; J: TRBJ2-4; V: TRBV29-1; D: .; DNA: TGCAGCGTAAGACAGGCTTCCAAAAACATTCAGTACTTC; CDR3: CSVRQASKNIQYF
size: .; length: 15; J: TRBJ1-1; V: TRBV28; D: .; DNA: TGTGCCAGCAGGGTAGACCCAGGAAGGAACACTGAAGCTTTCTTT; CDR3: CASRVDPGRNTEAFF
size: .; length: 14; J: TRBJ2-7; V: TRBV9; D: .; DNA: TGTGCCAGCAGCGTAGCGGCTAGCACCTACGAGCAGTACTTC; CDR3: CASSVAASTYEQYF
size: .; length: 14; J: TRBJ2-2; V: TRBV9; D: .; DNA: TGTGCCAGCAGCGTAACACGGCACACCGGGGAGCTGTTTTTT; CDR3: CASSVTRHTGELFF
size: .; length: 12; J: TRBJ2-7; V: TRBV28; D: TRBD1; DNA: TGTGCCAGCAGGAGCCGGGACAGAGAGCAGTACTTC; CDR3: CASRSRDREQYF
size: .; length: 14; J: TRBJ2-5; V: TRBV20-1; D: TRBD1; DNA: TGCAGTGCTAGGGCTCCGCGACAGGGTCGAACCCAGTACTTC; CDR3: CSARAPRQGRTQYF
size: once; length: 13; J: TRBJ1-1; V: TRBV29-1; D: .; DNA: TGCAGCGTTGTTAAGGCTGTGGGCACTGAAGCTTTCTTT; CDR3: CSVVKAVGTEAFF
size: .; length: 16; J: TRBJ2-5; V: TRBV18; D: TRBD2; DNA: TGTGCCAGCTCACCAATCCTAGCGGAAGATGGGAAGACCCAGTACTTC; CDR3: CASSPILAEDGKTQYF
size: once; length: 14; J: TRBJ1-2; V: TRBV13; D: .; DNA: TGTGCCAGCAGCTTAGGCCCCTCGGCGGATGGCTACACCTTC; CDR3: CASSLGPSADGYTF
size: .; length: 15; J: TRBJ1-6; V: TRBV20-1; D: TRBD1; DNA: TGCAGTGCCCAACCCGGGACAGTGAATAATTCACCCCTCCACTTT; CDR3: CSAQPGTVNNSPLHF
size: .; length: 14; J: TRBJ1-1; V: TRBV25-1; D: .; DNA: TGTGCCAGCGCCGGGTTTCAGGGAGGCACTGAAGCTTTCTTT; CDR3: CASAGFQGGTEAFF
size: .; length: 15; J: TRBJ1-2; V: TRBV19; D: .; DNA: TGTGCCAGTAGTGCTCCGGGAGGAGGCACTTATGGCTACACCTTC; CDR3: CASSAPGGGTYGYTF
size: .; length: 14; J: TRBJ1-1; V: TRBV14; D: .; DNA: TGTGCCAGCAGCCCCACGGGGTGGTACACTGAAGCTTTCTTT; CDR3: CASSPTGWYTEAFF